This T cell receptor (beta chain) was captured by sequencing in a study of beta chain features in type 1 diabetes. As for the study in general: All samples combined gave over 100 million sorted cells for examination.

V was pared by 2 bases and J by 4 bases, with 19 bases of the junction left unmatched. Germline V gene lookup returns CDR1 GTSNPN and CDR2 SVGIG (reference sequence). CDR3 size: 19 residues. Sequenced material consisted of expressed TCRB transcripts (all of the isolated RNA was reverse transcribed). Here immunoSEQ multiplex PCR was the method, and the copy in TCRdb shows in-frame clones only, minus some. The data show roughly 250,000 clones, 9.6% seen once. The V gene is TRBV30, the J gene TRBJ2-5; 10 nucleotides line up with TRBD2. The sequenced material came from naive CD4+ T cells from blood. The origin of this receptor is a woman in her late teens or twenties in good health. The CDR3 here is CAWSFSRPGVAGGRETQYF. CDR3 bases: TGTGCCTGGAGTTTCTCTCGCCCCGGAGTAGCGGGAGGCCGAGAGACCCAGTACTTC. Based on the CDR3 plus reference TRBV30 and TRBJ2-5, the full variable domain is SQTIHQWPATLVQPVGSPLSLECTVEGTSNPNLYWYRQAAGRGLQLLFYSVGIGQISSEVPQNLSASRPQDRQFILSSKKLLLSDSGFYLCAWSFSRPGVAGGRETQYFGPGTRLLVL.